This T cell receptor beta chain was captured in a study of T cells of healthy individuals. One entry per CDR3 protein, called by TCRdb with MiXCR from the 5' RACE reads. The sample lists around 40,000 distinct CDR3 sequences, approximately 4.5% occurring once. In its sample, this clonotype was seen many times. V lost 7 bases and J lost 1, with 16 bases in between. The CDR3 is 14 residues long. Germline V gives CDR1 DFQATT, CDR2 SNEGSKA (reference sequence). This chain joins TRBV20-1 and TRBJ1-2; D is uncertain. This TCR derives from a human donor in good health. DNA of the CDR3: TGCAGTGTTAAAGACCGGCAAATTAACTATGGCTACACCTTC. This sequence encodes CSVKDRQINYGYTF.